The clone carrying this T cell receptor (beta chain) was observed a single time. Antigen unknown. The sample originates from a study of CD8 T cells in Susac syndrome. RNA amounts of roughly 0.5 to 1 ug underwent reverse transcription with random hexamers. Amplification of TCR beta CDR3 across 54 Vbeta and 13 Jbeta was performed with immunoSEQ multiplex PCR. Using its own MiXCR run on the immunoSEQ multiplex PCR reads, TCRdb lists one record per CDR3 protein. The sample has 250,000 to 300,000 distinct CDR3 sequences; approximately 85% are singletons. TCR beta from blood CD8+ and CD4+ T cells was sequenced. TEMRA cells were enriched by FACS, while CD8+ and CD4+ T cells were obtained through a negative isolation that was performed magnetically. The study, taken as a whole, reports: The study conceded that its TCR sequencing and HLA analysis involved relatively few individuals.

Germline V gene sequence: CDR1 GTSNPN, CDR2 SVGIG (reference sequence). V trimming: 1 base; J trimming: 3 bases; junction bases outside the gene matches: 4. The CDR3 has 16 residues. The sample was CD8+ T cells from PBMCs. The V call is TRBV30, the J call TRBJ2-1, with 12 bases aligning to TRBD2. This clonotype was sampled from a human donor with multiple sclerosis. The CDR3 is CAWSAGTSGFYNEQFF. CDR3 nucleotide sequence: TGTGCCTGGAGTGCCGGGACTAGCGGGTTCTACAATGAGCAGTTCTTC.